This T cell receptor (beta chain) appears in the sequencing data of a study of siplizumab effects on memory and regulatory T cells. V lost 2 bases and J lost 4; bases outside the gene matches: 3. The germline V gene has CDR1 KGHSH and CDR2 LQKENI. CDR3 length equals 16 residues. The method was immunoSEQ multiplex PCR; TCRdb's version includes in-frame clones alone and lacks a portion of them. Here the sample spans 87,000 or so clones, about 90% being singletons. The chain couples TRBV18 to TRBJ2-2; TRBD2 aligns across 11 bases. The sequence was obtained from a human donor in good health. Material for sequencing was CD4+ T cells sorted from blood. The CDR3 DNA reads TGTGCCAGCTCACCAGAGACTAGCGGGATCACCGGGGAGCTGTTTTTT. Translated: CASSPETSGITGELFF.